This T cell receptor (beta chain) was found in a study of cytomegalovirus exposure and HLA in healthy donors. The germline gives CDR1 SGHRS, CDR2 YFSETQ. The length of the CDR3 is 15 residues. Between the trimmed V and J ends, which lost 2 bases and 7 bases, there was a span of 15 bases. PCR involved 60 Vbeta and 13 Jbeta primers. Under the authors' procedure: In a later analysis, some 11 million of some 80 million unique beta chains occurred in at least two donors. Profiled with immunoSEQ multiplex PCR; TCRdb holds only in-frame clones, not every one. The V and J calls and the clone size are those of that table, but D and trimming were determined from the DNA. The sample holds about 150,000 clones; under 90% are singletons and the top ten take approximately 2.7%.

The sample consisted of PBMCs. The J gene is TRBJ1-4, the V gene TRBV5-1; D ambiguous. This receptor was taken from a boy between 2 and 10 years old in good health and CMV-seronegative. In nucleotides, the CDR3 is TGCGCCAGCAGCTTATTTAACAATGCGGGTGAAAAACTGTTTTTT. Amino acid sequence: CASSLFNNAGEKLFF.